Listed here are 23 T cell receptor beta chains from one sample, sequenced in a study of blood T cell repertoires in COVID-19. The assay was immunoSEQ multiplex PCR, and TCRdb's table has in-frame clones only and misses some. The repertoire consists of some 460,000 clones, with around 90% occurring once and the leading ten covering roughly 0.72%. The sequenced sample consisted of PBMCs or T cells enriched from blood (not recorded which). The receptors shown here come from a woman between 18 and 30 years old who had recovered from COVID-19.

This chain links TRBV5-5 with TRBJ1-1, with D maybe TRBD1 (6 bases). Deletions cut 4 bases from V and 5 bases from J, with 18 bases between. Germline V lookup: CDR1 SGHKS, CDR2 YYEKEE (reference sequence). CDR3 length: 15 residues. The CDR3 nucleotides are TGTGCCAGCAGCCCCTTGGGAGGGGGGGGGACTGAAGCTTTCTTT. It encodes CASSPLGGGGTEAFF.

The CDR3, as DNA: TGTGCCAGCAGTGCGCGACTCGTTAGGGAGACCCAGTACTTC. Translating gives CASSARLVRETQYF. The chain links TRBV2 to TRBJ2-5; no clear D gene. With 4 bases removed from V and 5 bases from J, the gap between germline ends came to 14 bases. Looked up from germline, CDR1 is SNHLY and CDR2 is FYNNEI. This CDR3 region has 14 residues.

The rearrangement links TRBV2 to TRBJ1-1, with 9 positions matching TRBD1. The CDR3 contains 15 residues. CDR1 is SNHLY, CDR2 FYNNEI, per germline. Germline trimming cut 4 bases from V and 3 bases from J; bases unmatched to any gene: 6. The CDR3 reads CASSGDRAFDTEAFF. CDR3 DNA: TGTGCCAGCAGTGGGGACAGGGCTTTTGACACTGAAGCTTTCTTT.

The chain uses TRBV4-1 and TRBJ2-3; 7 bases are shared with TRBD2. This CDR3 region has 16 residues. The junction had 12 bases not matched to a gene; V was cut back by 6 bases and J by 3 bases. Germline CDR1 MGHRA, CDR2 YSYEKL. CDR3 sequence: CASSFNPGGSTDTQYF. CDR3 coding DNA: TGCGCCAGCAGTTTTAACCCGGGGGGATCTACAGATACGCAGTATTTT.

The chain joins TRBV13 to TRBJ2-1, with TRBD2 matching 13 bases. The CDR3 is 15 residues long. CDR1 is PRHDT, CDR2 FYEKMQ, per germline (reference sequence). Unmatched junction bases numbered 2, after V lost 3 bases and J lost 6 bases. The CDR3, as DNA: TGTGCCAGCAGCTTCACTAGCGGGGGGGCCAATGAGCAGTTCTTC. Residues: CASSFTSGGANEQFF.

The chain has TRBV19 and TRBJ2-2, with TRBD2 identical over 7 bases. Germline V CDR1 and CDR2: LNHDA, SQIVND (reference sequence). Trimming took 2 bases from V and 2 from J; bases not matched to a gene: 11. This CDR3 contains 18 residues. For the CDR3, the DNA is TGTGCCAGTAGTATAAGGTCGGGCGGACTAGTAAACACCGGGGAGCTGTTTTTT. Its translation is CASSIRSGGLVNTGELFF. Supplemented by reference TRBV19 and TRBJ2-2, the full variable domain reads DGGITQSPKYLFRKEGQNVTLSCEQNLNHDAMYWYRQDPGQGLRLIYYSQIVNDFQKGDIAEGYSVSREKKESFPLTVTSAQKNPTAFYLCASSIRSGGLVNTGELFFGEGSRLTVL.

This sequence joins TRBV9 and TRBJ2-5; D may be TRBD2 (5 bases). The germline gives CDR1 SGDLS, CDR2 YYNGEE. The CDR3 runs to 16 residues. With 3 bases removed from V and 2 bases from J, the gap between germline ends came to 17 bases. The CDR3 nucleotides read TGTGCCAGCAGCGAGGAGTTTGGGAGCGGACAAGAGACCCAGTACTTC. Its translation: CASSEEFGSGQETQYF.

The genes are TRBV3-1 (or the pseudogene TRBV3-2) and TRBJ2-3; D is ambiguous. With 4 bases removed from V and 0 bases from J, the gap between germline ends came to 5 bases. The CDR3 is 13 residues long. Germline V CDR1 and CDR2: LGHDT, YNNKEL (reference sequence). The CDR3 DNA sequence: TGTGCCAGCAGCCTCGGGAGCACAGATACGCAGTATTTT. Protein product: CASSLGSTDTQYF.

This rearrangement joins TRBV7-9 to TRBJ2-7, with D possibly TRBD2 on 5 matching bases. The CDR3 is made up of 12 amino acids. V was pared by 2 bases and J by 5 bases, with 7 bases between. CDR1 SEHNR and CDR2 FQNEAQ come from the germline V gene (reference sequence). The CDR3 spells CASSLWENEQYF. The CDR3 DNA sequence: TGTGCCAGCAGCTTATGGGAGAACGAGCAGTACTTC.

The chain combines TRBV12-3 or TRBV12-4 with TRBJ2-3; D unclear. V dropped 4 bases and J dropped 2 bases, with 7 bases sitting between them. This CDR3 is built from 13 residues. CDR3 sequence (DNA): TGTGCCAGCAGTTCCGACACCACAGATACGCAGTATTTT. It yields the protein CASSSDTTDTQYF.

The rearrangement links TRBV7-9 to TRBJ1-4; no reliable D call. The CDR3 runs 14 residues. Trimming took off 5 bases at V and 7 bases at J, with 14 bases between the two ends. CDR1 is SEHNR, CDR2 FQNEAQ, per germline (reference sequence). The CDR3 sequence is CASSHPSGSEKLFF. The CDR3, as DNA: TGTGCCAGCAGCCACCCCTCGGGTTCTGAAAAACTGTTTTTT.

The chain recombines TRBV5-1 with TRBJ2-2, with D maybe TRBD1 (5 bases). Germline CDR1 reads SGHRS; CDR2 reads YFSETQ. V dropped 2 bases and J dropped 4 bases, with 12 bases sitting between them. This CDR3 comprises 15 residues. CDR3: CASSFLVGATGELFF. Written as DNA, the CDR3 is TGCGCCAGCAGCTTCCTTGTAGGGGCCACCGGGGAGCTGTTTTTT.

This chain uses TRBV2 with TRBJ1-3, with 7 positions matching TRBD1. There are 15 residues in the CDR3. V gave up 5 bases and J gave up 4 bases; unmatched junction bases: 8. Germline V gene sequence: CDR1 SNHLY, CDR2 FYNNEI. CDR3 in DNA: TGTGCCAGCAGTCCACAGGGGATGGGAGGAAACACCATATATTTT. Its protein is CASSPQGMGGNTIYF.

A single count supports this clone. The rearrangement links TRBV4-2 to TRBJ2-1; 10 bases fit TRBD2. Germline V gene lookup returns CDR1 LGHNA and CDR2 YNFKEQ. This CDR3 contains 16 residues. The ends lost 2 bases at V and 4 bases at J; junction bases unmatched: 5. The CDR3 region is CASSQTTSGLYNEQFF. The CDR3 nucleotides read TGTGCCAGCAGCCAAACGACTAGCGGGTTGTACAATGAGCAGTTCTTC.

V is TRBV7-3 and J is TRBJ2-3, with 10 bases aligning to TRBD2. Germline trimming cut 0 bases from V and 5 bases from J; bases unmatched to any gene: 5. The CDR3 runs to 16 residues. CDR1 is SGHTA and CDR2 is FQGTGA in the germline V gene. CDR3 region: CASSLTPLAGGDTQYF. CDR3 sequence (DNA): TGTGCCAGCAGCTTAACCCCCTTAGCGGGGGGAGATACGCAGTATTTT.

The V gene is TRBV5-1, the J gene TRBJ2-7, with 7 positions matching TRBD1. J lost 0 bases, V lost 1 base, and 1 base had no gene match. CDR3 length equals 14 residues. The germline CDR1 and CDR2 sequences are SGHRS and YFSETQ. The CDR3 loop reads CASSLQGDSYEQYF. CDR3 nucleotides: TGCGCCAGCAGCTTGCAGGGGGACTCCTACGAGCAGTACTTC.

The CDR3: CASATDRGSYNSPLHF. The CDR3 region has the DNA TGTGCCAGCGCAACTGACAGGGGCTCCTATAATTCACCCCTCCACTTT. The V call is TRBV10-3, the J call TRBJ1-6; 8 bases line up with TRBD1. In germline, CDR1 is ENHRY, CDR2 SYGVKD. The CDR3 is made up of 16 amino acids. Unmatched junction bases numbered 8, after V lost 10 bases and J lost 0 bases.

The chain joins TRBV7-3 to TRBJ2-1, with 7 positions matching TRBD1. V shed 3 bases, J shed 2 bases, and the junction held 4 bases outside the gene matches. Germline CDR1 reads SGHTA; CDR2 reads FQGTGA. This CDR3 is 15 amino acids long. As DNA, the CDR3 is TGTGCCAGCAGCTTGGTTGGGACAGCCTACAATGAGCAGTTCTTC. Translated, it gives CASSLVGTAYNEQFF.

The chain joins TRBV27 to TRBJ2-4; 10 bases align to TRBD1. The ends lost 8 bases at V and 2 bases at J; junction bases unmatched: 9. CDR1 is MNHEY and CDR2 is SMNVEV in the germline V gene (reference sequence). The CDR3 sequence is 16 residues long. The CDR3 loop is CASRPGTGEPKNIQYF. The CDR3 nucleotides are TGTGCCAGCCGCCCCGGGACAGGGGAGCCCAAAAACATTCAGTACTTC.

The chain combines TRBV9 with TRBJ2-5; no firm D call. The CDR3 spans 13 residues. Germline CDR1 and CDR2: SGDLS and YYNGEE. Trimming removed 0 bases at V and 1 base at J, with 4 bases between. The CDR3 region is CASSVDLQETQYF. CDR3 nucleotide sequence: TGTGCCAGCAGCGTAGATCTCCAAGAGACCCAGTACTTC.

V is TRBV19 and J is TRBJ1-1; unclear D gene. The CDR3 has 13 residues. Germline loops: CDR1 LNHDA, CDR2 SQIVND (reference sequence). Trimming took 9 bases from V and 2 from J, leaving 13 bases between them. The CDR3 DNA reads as TGTGCCAGCGCGATCTCAGGAAACACTGAAGCTTTCTTT. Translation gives CASAISGNTEAFF.

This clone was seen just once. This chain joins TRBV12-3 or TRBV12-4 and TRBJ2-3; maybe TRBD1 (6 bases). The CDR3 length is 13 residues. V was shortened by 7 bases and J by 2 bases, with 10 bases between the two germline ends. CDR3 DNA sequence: TGTGCCAGCAAGGCAGGGGTCACAGATACGCAGTATTTT. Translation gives CASKAGVTDTQYF.

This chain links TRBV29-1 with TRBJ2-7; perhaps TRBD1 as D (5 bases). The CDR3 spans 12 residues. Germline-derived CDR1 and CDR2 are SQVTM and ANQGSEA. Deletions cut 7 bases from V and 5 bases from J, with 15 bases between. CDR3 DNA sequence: TGCAGCGCCACCGGACCAGGGAACGAGCAGTACTTC. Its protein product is CSATGPGNEQYF.